These 19 T cell receptor beta chains came from one sample sequenced in a study of T cell changes during pregnancy in multiple sclerosis. TCRdb keeps only in-frame clones here, not all; method: immunoSEQ multiplex PCR. This sample carries roughly 72,000 clones, about 89% of them seen once, and the ten largest clones take approximately 0.97%. The specimen was peripheral blood, collected in the first trimester of pregnancy. These receptors were taken from a female donor in good health, enrolled as a control in a pregnancy study.

Details on this clone: The sample carries other DNA sequences with the same CDR3. This chain joins TRBV6-5 and TRBJ2-1; 11 bases agree with TRBD2. CDR3 length: 13 residues. Germline-derived CDR1 and CDR2 are MNHEY and SVGAGI. With V trimmed by 8 bases and J by 4 bases, 1 base remained unmatched. DNA of the CDR3: TGTGCCAGCGGGACTAGCGGATACAATGAGCAGTTCTTC. Translation gives CASGTSGYNEQFF.

This rearrangement joins TRBV10-2 to TRBJ2-1; 10 nucleotides align to TRBD2. This CDR3 region has 16 residues. CDR1 and CDR2 (germline): WSHSY, SAAADI. V shed 3 bases, J shed 8 bases, and the junction held 10 bases outside the gene matches. This chain's CDR3 is CASSEGGAGGPYEQFF. The CDR3 coding sequence is TGCGCCAGCAGTGAAGGGGGAGCGGGAGGGCCCTATGAGCAGTTCTTC.

The chain combines TRBV18 with TRBJ1-5, with TRBD1 identical over 8 bases. The CDR3 is made up of 16 amino acids. V was pared by 3 bases and J by 4 bases, with 8 bases of the junction left unmatched. Germline-derived CDR1 and CDR2 are KGHSH and LQKENI. The CDR3 coding sequence is TGTGCCAGCTCACCCCAACCCGACAGGGGAAATCAGCCCCAGCATTTT. It yields the protein CASSPQPDRGNQPQHF. The full variable domain, rest sourced from reference TRBV18 and TRBJ1-5, is NAGVMQNPRHLVRRRGQEARLRCSPMKGHSHVYWYRQLPEEGLKFMVYLQKENIIDESGMPKERFSAEFPKEGPSILRIQQVVRGDSAAYFCASSPQPDRGNQPQHFGDGTRLSIL.

This chain uses TRBV2 with TRBJ2-6; 7 bases line up with TRBD1. Germline-derived CDR1 and CDR2 are SNHLY and FYNNEI. V dropped 7 bases and J dropped 2; count of bases not matched to a gene: 5. This CDR3 region has 15 residues. The CDR3 bases are TGTGCCAGCACACTACAGGGGACTGGGGCCAACGTCCTGACTTTC. This encodes CASTLQGTGANVLTF. The full variable domain, its missing parts supplied by reference TRBV2 and TRBJ2-6, is EPEVTQTPSHQVTQMGQEVILRCVPISNHLYFYWYRQILGQKVEFLVSFYNNEISEKSEIFDDQFSVERPDGSNFTLKIRSTKLEDSAMYFCASTLQGTGANVLTFGAGSRLTVL.

The rearrangement joins TRBV27 to TRBJ2-3; the match to TRBD1 covers 7 bases. Trimming removed 1 base from V and 1 base from J; junction bases left unmatched: 5. Per germline, CDR1 MNHEY and CDR2 SMNVEV (reference sequence). The CDR3 runs 16 residues. In nucleotides, the CDR3 is TGTGCCAGCAGTTTATACTACAGGGGCGGCACAGATACGCAGTATTTT. It yields the protein CASSLYYRGGTDTQYF.

The CDR3 region is CASSLALAHDTDTQYF. The CDR3 DNA reads as TGCGCCAGCAGCTTGGCCCTAGCGCACGACACAGATACGCAGTATTTT. V and J are TRBV5-1 and TRBJ2-3; D possibly corresponds to TRBD2 (6 bases). The CDR3 loop spans 16 amino acids. Trimming cost V 0 bases and J 2 bases, with 13 bases left between them. Germline-derived CDR1 and CDR2 are SGHRS and YFSETQ.

The chain is built from TRBV7-2 and TRBJ1-2; D is possibly TRBD1 (5 bases). Germline V CDR1 and CDR2: SGHTA, FQGNSA. V lost 6 bases, J lost 4 bases, and 21 bases lay in between. The CDR3 is made up of 16 amino acids. The CDR3 here is CASSPEARGRFYGYTF. CDR3 in DNA: TGTGCCAGCAGTCCCGAGGCTAGGGGTCGGTTCTATGGCTACACCTTC.

This clone has a single count. The rearrangement uses TRBV14 and TRBJ1-4; TRBD1 agrees at 9 bases. Germline trimming cut 4 bases from V and 7 bases from J; bases unmatched to any gene: 10. CDR3 length: 16 amino acids. From germline, CDR1 is SGHDN and CDR2 FVKESK. The CDR3 sequence is CASSLLLGQGSEKLFF. CDR3 nucleotide sequence: TGTGCCAGCAGCCTACTATTGGGACAGGGAAGTGAAAAACTGTTTTTT.

This clone was seen a single time. The chain uses TRBV18 and TRBJ1-4, with TRBD1 matching 8 bases. The CDR3 totals 13 residues. CDR1 KGHSH and CDR2 LQKENI come from the germline V gene. V lost 5 bases, J lost 8 bases, and 4 bases stayed unmatched. The CDR3 nucleotides read TGTGCCAGCTCAGGGACAGGCGGGGAAAAACTGTTTTTT. Its protein product is CASSGTGGEKLFF.

V is TRBV5-1 and J is TRBJ1-4, with a tentative D call TRBD1 (5 bases). CDR1 is SGHRS and CDR2 is YFSETQ in the germline V gene. The CDR3 extends over 15 amino acids. Between the trimmed V and J ends, which lost 5 bases and 7 bases, there was a span of 18 bases. In DNA, the CDR3 is TGCGCCAGCAGTAATATAGGGGTGGCCGGTGAAAAACTGTTTTTT. Amino acids: CASSNIGVAGEKLFF.

CDR3 coding DNA: TGTGCCAGCAGCTTCCCGACAGGTTATAATTCACCCCTCCACTTT. This encodes CASSFPTGYNSPLHF. This chain connects TRBV21-1 to TRBJ1-6; TRBD1 is the table's D call and was not checked against the DNA. TRBV21-1 is annotated as a pseudogene. The CDR3 spans 15 residues.

V and J are TRBV5-6 and TRBJ1-2, with a weak D call TRBD1 (5 bases). This CDR3 contains 13 residues. V dropped 1 base and J dropped 8 bases, with 12 bases sitting between them. Per germline, CDR1 SGHDT and CDR2 YYEEEE. CDR3 region: CASSLSDTGGYTF. The CDR3 nucleotides read TGTGCCAGCAGCTTGTCGGACACTGGCGGCTACACCTTC.

The CDR3 spells CASSYSGRRFGSTDTQYF. The CDR3 DNA follows: TGTGCCAGCAGTTATAGCGGGAGAAGGTTCGGGAGCACAGATACGCAGTATTTT. The chain uses TRBV11-2 and TRBJ2-3; 9 positions agree with TRBD2. Germline lookup yields CDR1 SGHAT and CDR2 FQNNGV. Trimming removed 6 bases from V and 0 bases from J; junction bases left unmatched: 13. This CDR3 spans 18 amino acids. The whole variable domain, filled in from reference TRBV11-2 and TRBJ2-3, reads EAGVAQSPRYKIIEKRQSVAFWCNPISGHATLYWYQQILGQGPKLLIQFQNNGVVDDSQLPKDRFSAERLKGVDSTLKIQPAKLEDSAVYLCASSYSGRRFGSTDTQYFGPGTRLTVL.

The chain recombines TRBV6-5 with TRBJ2-7; the D gene is possibly TRBD1 (6 bases). Germline lookup yields CDR1 MNHEY and CDR2 SVGAGI. Deletions cut 6 bases from V and 2 bases from J, with 14 bases between. CDR3 length: 14 residues. In nucleotides, the CDR3 is TGTGCCAGCAGGACAAACAGGGATGCCTACGAGCAGTACTTC. This translates into CASRTNRDAYEQYF.

The DNA for the CDR3 is TGTGCCAGCAGGGGGGCGAGGGACTATGGCTACACCTTC. This translates into CASRGARDYGYTF. This chain joins TRBV2 and TRBJ1-2, with D perhaps matching TRBD1 (6 bases). With 6 bases removed from V and 3 bases from J, the gap between germline ends came to 11 bases. The CDR3 extends over 13 amino acids. Germline values: CDR1 SNHLY, CDR2 FYNNEI.

CDR3 region: CASSLERVSNEQFF. The DNA for the CDR3 is TGTGCCAGCAGCTTGGAACGGGTCAGTAATGAGCAGTTCTTC. The J gene is TRBJ2-1, the V gene TRBV5-5, with D unclear. Per the germline V gene, CDR1 is SGHKS and CDR2 is YYEKEE (reference sequence). This CDR3 has 14 amino acids. V was trimmed by 0 bases and J by 7 bases, leaving 11 bases between them.

J is TRBJ2-7 and V is TRBV7-2; possibly TRBD1 for D (7 bases). The CDR3 totals 14 residues. The germline V gene encodes CDR1 SGHTA and CDR2 FQGNSA. The V end lost 5 bases, the J end lost 6 bases, and 17 bases lay between the germline ends. CDR3 sequence reads: CASSTRTGGIEQYF. CDR3 nucleotides: TGTGCCAGCAGCACCCGGACAGGAGGGATCGAGCAGTACTTC.

This clone was counted between two and nine times. CDR3 sequence (DNA): TGTGCCAGCAATAGAGGCGGGTATGGCTACACCTTC. Encoded protein: CASNRGGYGYTF. The rearrangement joins TRBV28 to TRBJ1-2; D unclear. Germline loops: CDR1 MDHEN, CDR2 SYDVKM. The length of the CDR3 is 12 residues. V lost 7 bases and J 5 bases, leaving 11 bases between the germline ends.

V usage is TRBV5-1 and J usage is TRBJ2-2; 9 positions match TRBD1. The J segment lost 6 bases and the V segment lost 4 bases, leaving 7 bases of the junction unmatched. Germline lookup yields CDR1 SGHRS and CDR2 YFSETQ. The CDR3 contains 15 residues. Here the CDR3 reads CASSQRTGGSGELFF. The CDR3 DNA reads as TGCGCCAGCAGCCAACGAACAGGGGGCTCCGGGGAGCTGTTTTTT.